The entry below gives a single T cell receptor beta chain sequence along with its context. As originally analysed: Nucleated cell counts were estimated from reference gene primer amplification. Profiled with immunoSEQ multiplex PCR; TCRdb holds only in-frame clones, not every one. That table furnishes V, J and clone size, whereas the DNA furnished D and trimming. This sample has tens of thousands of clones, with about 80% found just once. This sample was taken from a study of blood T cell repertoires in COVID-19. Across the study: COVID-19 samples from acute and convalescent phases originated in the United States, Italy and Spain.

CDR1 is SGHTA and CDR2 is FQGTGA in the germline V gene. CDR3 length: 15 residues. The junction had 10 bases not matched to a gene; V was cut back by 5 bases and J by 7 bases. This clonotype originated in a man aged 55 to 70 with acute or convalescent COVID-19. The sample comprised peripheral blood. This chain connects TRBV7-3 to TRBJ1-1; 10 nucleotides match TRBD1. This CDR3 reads CASSAAGTGDGEAFF. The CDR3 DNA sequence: TGTGCCAGCAGCGCCGCCGGGACAGGGGATGGTGAAGCTTTCTTT.